Below, 2 T cell receptor beta chains from the same sample are listed, as sequenced in a study of identical twins. TCRdb re-analysed the 5' RACE reads in MiXCR, keeping a single row per CDR3 protein. The table shows some 1,600,000 distinct CDR3 sequences, with 32% occurring only once. The sequenced material came from cord blood. Receptors originate from a newborn girl in good health.

The genes are TRBV5-1 and TRBJ2-3; D not certain. The CDR3 extends over 14 amino acids. V was trimmed by 0 bases and J by 7 bases, leaving 12 bases between them. The germline gives CDR1 SGHRS, CDR2 YFSETQ. As DNA, the CDR3 is TGCGCCAGCAGCTTGGGGGTGGATCTCCATACGCAGTATTTT. Residues: CASSLGVDLHTQYF.

The chain has TRBV28 and TRBJ1-5, with D perhaps TRBD1 (6 bases). Germline lookup yields CDR1 MDHEN and CDR2 SYDVKM. Between the trimmed V and J ends, which lost 6 bases and 0 bases, there was a span of 18 bases. CDR3 length: 17 amino acids. CDR3 amino acids: CASSNLGTPYSNQPQHF. CDR3 DNA: TGTGCCAGCAGCAACCTGGGGACACCATATAGCAATCAGCCCCAGCATTTT. Filled out from reference TRBV28 and TRBJ1-5, the complete variable domain reads DVKVTQSSRYLVKRTGEKVFLECVQDMDHENMFWYRQDPGLGLRLIYFSYDVKMKEKGDIPEGYSVSREKKERFSLILESASTNQTSMYLCASSNLGTPYSNQPQHFGDGTRLSIL.